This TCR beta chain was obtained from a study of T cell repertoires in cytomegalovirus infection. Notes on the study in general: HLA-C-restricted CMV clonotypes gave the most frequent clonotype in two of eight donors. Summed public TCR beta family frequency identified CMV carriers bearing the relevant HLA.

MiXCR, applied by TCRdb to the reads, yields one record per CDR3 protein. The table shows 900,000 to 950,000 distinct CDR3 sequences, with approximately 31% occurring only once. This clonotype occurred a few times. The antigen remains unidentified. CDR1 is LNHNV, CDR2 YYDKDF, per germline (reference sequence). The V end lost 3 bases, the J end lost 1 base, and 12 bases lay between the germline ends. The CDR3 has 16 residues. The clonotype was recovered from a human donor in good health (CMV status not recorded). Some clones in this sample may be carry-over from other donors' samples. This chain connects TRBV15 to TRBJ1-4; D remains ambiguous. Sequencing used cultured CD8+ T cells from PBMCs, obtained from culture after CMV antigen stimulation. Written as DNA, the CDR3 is TGTGCCACCAGCAGCCTACTACTGGTAACTAATGAAAAACTGTTTTTT. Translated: CATSSLLLVTNEKLFF.